The 28 T cell receptor beta chains listed next were all sequenced from one sample in a study of OX40 agonist ivuxolimab in advanced cancers. The table came from immunoSEQ multiplex PCR; TCRdb's copy has only in-frame clones and leaves some out. There are fewer than 25,000 clones in the sample; 84% occur only once, and 30% to 40% lies in the top ten. Material: CD4+ or CD8+ T cells sorted from blood, obtained in a trial of the OX40 agonist ivuxolimab. The receptors come from an adult with an advanced solid tumor such as melanoma, head and neck, liver or kidney cancer.

This clone was observed once. This chain joins TRBV6-5 and TRBJ1-5; D not resolved. V lost 3 bases and J lost 3, with 9 bases in between. The CDR3 has 14 residues. Looked up from germline, CDR1 is MNHEY and CDR2 is SVGAGI. This CDR3 reads CASSYRPYNQPQHF. For the CDR3, the DNA is TGTGCCAGCAGTTATAGACCGTACAATCAGCCCCAGCATTTT.

This chain uses TRBV15 with TRBJ2-2; no firm D call. This CDR3 contains 14 residues. Germline CDR1 LNHNV, CDR2 YYDKDF (reference sequence). V lost 4 bases and J 2 bases, leaving 8 bases between the germline ends. The CDR3 coding sequence is TGTGCCACCAGCATGACTGGAAACACCGGGGAGCTGTTTTTT. This gives the protein CATSMTGNTGELFF.

The CDR3 DNA reads TGTGCCAGCAGCGTCAGCGGGAGTGCCGATGAGCAGTTCTTC. Protein product: CASSVSGSADEQFF. The chain carries TRBV9 and TRBJ2-1; 8 bases line up with TRBD2. The CDR3 is 14 amino acids. The V gene's germline CDR1 is SGDLS and CDR2 YYNGEE. V shed 2 bases and J 8 bases; nucleotides not matched to a gene: 6.

V is TRBV2 and J is TRBJ2-1; D remains unclear. This CDR3 region has 10 residues. V lost 8 bases and J 5 bases, leaving 4 bases between the germline ends. CDR1 is SNHLY and CDR2 is FYNNEI in the germline V gene. As DNA, the CDR3 is TGTGCCAGCGGCCACAATGAGCAGTTCTTC. Its protein is CASGHNEQFF.

This clone was observed a handful of times. The rearrangement uses TRBV5-6 and TRBJ2-7, with D possibly TRBD1 on 6 matching bases. This CDR3 region has 12 residues. Germline CDR1 and CDR2: SGHDT and YYEEEE. Trimming left V 2 bases short and J 5 bases short, with 8 bases between. In nucleotides, the CDR3 is TGTGCCAGCAGCTTCCCAGGGGACGAGCAGTACTTC. Translating it yields CASSFPGDEQYF. Complete variable domain (other parts from reference TRBV5-6 and TRBJ2-7): DAGVTQSPTHLIKTRGQQVTLRCSPKSGHDTVSWYQQALGQGPQFIFQYYEEEERQRGNFPDRFSGHQFPNYSSELNVNALLLGDSALYLCASSFPGDEQYFGPGTRLTVT.

The chain couples TRBV25-1 to TRBJ2-1, with a possible D match to TRBD2 (5 bases). The CDR3 loop spans 14 amino acids. The germline V and J ends were trimmed by 5 bases and 4 bases, with 12 bases remaining between them. CDR1 and CDR2 (germline): MGHDK, SYGVNS. For the CDR3, the DNA is TGTGCCAGCAGTCTGGCGGGTTATTACAATGAGCAGTTCTTC. This gives the protein CASSLAGYYNEQFF.

The V gene is TRBV4-1, the J gene TRBJ2-7; possibly TRBD2 for D (5 bases). Deletions cut 3 bases from V and 2 bases from J, with 8 bases between. Germline assignment: CDR1 MGHRA and CDR2 YSYEKL. The CDR3 length is 13 residues. The CDR3 DNA reads as TGCGCCAGCAGCCAGAGGGTCACCTACGAGCAGTACTTC. Protein: CASSQRVTYEQYF.

This clone was seen only a few times. The genes are TRBV25-1 and TRBJ2-3; D is ambiguous. Trimming removed 3 bases from V and 2 bases from J, with 9 bases in between. The length of the CDR3 is 14 residues. CDR1 MGHDK and CDR2 SYGVNS come from the germline V gene. CDR3 in DNA: TGTGCCAGCAGTGAGTTGGGATACACAGATACGCAGTATTTT. This gives the protein CASSELGYTDTQYF.

This sequence joins TRBV5-6 and TRBJ1-3, with 7 nucleotides matching TRBD1. J lost 2 bases, V lost 7 bases, and 12 bases had no gene match. Germline values: CDR1 SGHDT, CDR2 YYEEEE. This CDR3 has 16 residues. Here the CDR3 DNA reads TGTGCCAGCGGGAAATTCCCCCAGGGGGCTGGAAACACCATATATTTT. Translated: CASGKFPQGAGNTIYF.

The chain employs TRBV7-8 and TRBJ2-3; 10 nucleotides match TRBD2. In germline, CDR1 is SGHVS, CDR2 FQNEAQ. The CDR3 loop spans 16 amino acids. V lost 1 base and J lost 7; bases outside the gene matches: 8. The CDR3 is CASSLEASGGSYTQYF. DNA for the CDR3: TGTGCCAGCAGCTTAGAGGCTAGCGGGGGTTCCTATACGCAGTATTTT.

A single count supports this clone. V and J are TRBV19 and TRBJ2-6, with 13 bases that match TRBD2. The CDR3 length is 20 residues. Germline CDR1 is LNHDA and CDR2 is SQIVND (reference sequence). The V gene end was trimmed by 7 bases and the J gene end by 0 bases; junction bases not matched to a gene: 12. The CDR3, as DNA: TGTGCCAGTACGCGGACTAGCGGGGGCCCTCCCCTCTCTGGGGCCAACGTCCTGACTTTC. Translating gives CASTRTSGGPPLSGANVLTF.

The chain recombines TRBV30 with TRBJ1-2; 7 bases are shared with TRBD1. J lost 4 bases, V lost 5 bases, and 7 bases had no gene match. There are 13 residues in the CDR3. The germline CDR1 and CDR2 sequences are GTSNPN and SVGIG (reference sequence). Written as DNA, the CDR3 is TGTGCCTGGTCCCTGGGGACAGTCTATGGCTACACCTTC. Residues: CAWSLGTVYGYTF.

The V call is TRBV10-2, the J call TRBJ2-1, with 11 bases matching TRBD2. The V gene end was trimmed by 4 bases and the J gene end by 0 bases; junction bases not matched to a gene: 2. Germline values: CDR1 WSHSY, CDR2 SAAADI. The CDR3 has 16 residues. The CDR3 protein is CASSGLAGSSYNEQFF. Here the CDR3 DNA reads TGCGCCAGCAGTGGACTAGCGGGGAGCTCCTACAATGAGCAGTTCTTC.

In this sample, this clone turned up once. The rearrangement links TRBV27 to TRBJ2-3, with TRBD2 identical over 9 bases. Germline lookup yields CDR1 MNHEY and CDR2 SMNVEV (reference sequence). With 3 bases clipped from V and 1 base from J, the junction kept 11 bases outside the gene matches. The CDR3 is 18 amino acids. As DNA, the CDR3 is TGTGCCAGCAGTTTCAAAGGGCCCAGCGGGAGGCGCACAGATACGCAGTATTTT. Residues: CASSFKGPSGRRTDTQYF.

The chain has TRBV29-1 and TRBJ2-3; TRBD2 matches 8 bases. The CDR3 covers 14 residues. The junction had 6 bases not matched to a gene; V was cut back by 3 bases and J by 4 bases. Per the germline V gene, CDR1 is SQVTM and CDR2 is ANQGSEA. The CDR3 DNA sequence: TGCAGCGTTGAGGGTAGCGGGATCGCAGATACGCAGTATTTT. Its translation: CSVEGSGIADTQYF.

V and J are TRBV6-1 and TRBJ2-3; D unclear. The ends were cut back, 3 bases at V and 0 bases at J, with 10 bases in the middle. CDR1 and CDR2 from the germline V gene are MNHNS and SASEGT. This CDR3 is built from 15 residues. DNA of the CDR3: TGTGCCAGCAGTGACGGATTTAGTAGCACAGATACGCAGTATTTT. Its protein product is CASSDGFSSTDTQYF.

J is TRBJ2-3 and V is TRBV28, with 7 bases matching TRBD2. The CDR3 sequence is 15 residues long. The germline CDR1 and CDR2 sequences are MDHEN and SYDVKM. With V trimmed by 3 bases and J by 2 bases, 5 bases remained unmatched. The CDR3 here is CASSFPGLDTDTQYF. The CDR3 DNA reads as TGTGCCAGCAGTTTTCCCGGACTAGACACAGATACGCAGTATTTT.

V and J are TRBV2 and TRBJ1-5; 7 bases are a match to TRBD1. Germline V CDR1 and CDR2: SNHLY, FYNNEI. This CDR3 spans 17 amino acids. V trimming: 1 base; J trimming: 3 bases; junction bases outside the gene matches: 9. This CDR3 is CASSEGRGRTINQPQHF. In DNA form, the CDR3 reads TGTGCCAGCAGTGAAGGTAGGGGGCGGACTATCAATCAGCCCCAGCATTTT.

This clone was observed a single time. This rearrangement joins TRBV6-1 to TRBJ2-1, with 9 positions matching TRBD1. The CDR3 runs 15 residues. The V gene's germline CDR1 is MNHNS and CDR2 SASEGT. J lost 8 bases, V lost 2 bases, and 7 bases had no gene match. The CDR3 region has the DNA TGTGCCAGCAGTGAATGGGGGACAGGGAAGGATGAGCAGTTCTTC. Encoded protein: CASSEWGTGKDEQFF.

This clone came up once. The chain uses TRBV27 and TRBJ2-7; 9 bases fit TRBD1. V trimming: 6 bases; J trimming: 7 bases; junction bases outside the gene matches: 7. In germline, CDR1 is MNHEY, CDR2 SMNVEV (reference sequence). The CDR3 length is 13 residues. CDR3 bases: TGTGCCAGCAGCCCGGGACAGGGTACAGAGCAGTACTTC. Translation gives CASSPGQGTEQYF.

The chain uses TRBV9 and TRBJ2-1, with D possibly called TRBD1 or TRBD2 (6 bases each). V dropped 0 bases and J dropped 5 bases, with 12 bases sitting between them. Germline V gives CDR1 SGDLS, CDR2 YYNGEE. CDR3 length: 15 amino acids. CDR3 region: CASSVVHREDNEQFF. Written as DNA, the CDR3 is TGTGCCAGCAGCGTAGTTCACAGGGAGGACAATGAGCAGTTCTTC.

V gene TRBV10-3 combines with J gene TRBJ2-7; the match to TRBD1 covers 7 bases. Trimming removed 2 bases from V and 2 bases from J; junction bases left unmatched: 9. The V gene's germline CDR1 is ENHRY and CDR2 SYGVKD. The CDR3 is 16 residues long. The DNA for the CDR3 is TGTGCCATCAGTGAGAAGATGGGACAGTTTCCCTACGAGCAGTACTTC. This gives the protein CAISEKMGQFPYEQYF.

This clone has more than one count but fewer than ten. The chain employs TRBV1 and TRBJ2-1; TRBD2 is the table's D call, not checked against the DNA. TRBV1 is classified as a pseudogene. This CDR3 comprises 19 residues. CDR3 sequence (DNA): TGCACCAGCGCCGGCTTGGGTAGCGGGAGAACCCCAAATCTCAATGAGCAGTTCTTC. This gives the protein CTSAGLGSGRTPNLNEQFF.

The chain carries TRBV19 and TRBJ2-1; D is undetermined. CDR1 and CDR2 (germline): LNHDA, SQIVND (reference sequence). The V end was cut by 2 bases, the J end by 7 bases, with 3 bases between. The length of the CDR3 is 11 residues. CDR3 in amino acids: CASSIRNEQFF. Here the CDR3 DNA reads TGTGCCAGTAGTATACGTAATGAGCAGTTCTTC.

V usage is TRBV7-6 and J usage is TRBJ2-7; D may be TRBD1 (5 bases). The V end lost 4 bases, the J end lost 2 bases, and 18 bases lay between the germline ends. Germline lookup yields CDR1 SGHVS and CDR2 FNYEAQ. The CDR3 totals 16 residues. The CDR3 nucleotides read TGTGCCAGCAGCTCCACCTCGGCAGGGCAGGCCTACGAGCAGTACTTC. Protein product: CASSSTSAGQAYEQYF.

V gene TRBV29-1 combines with J gene TRBJ2-7, with TRBD1 matching over 7 bases. The CDR3 consists of 14 residues. V was pared by 6 bases and J by 0 bases, with 8 bases of the junction left unmatched. The V gene's germline CDR1 is SQVTM and CDR2 ANQGSEA. The CDR3 DNA sequence: TGCAGCGTCGAGGACAGGCCGAGCTCCTACGAGCAGTACTTC. Translating it yields CSVEDRPSSYEQYF.

V is TRBV11-2 and J is TRBJ2-7; a weak D match, TRBD2 (6 bases). Trimming shortened V by 1 base and J by 2 bases, and 12 bases separated the two germline ends. CDR3 length equals 15 residues. CDR1 and CDR2 from the germline V gene are SGHAT and FQNNGV. CDR3 amino acids: CASSLAAGQPYEQYF. The DNA of the CDR3 is TGTGCCAGCAGCTTAGCAGCGGGCCAACCCTACGAGCAGTACTTC.

CDR3 nucleotides: TGTGCCAGCAGTTCCGACTTACACAATGAGCAGTTCTTC. Amino acids: CASSSDLHNEQFF. The rearrangement uses TRBV6-5 and TRBJ2-1; the D is unclear. Trimming shortened V by 4 bases and J by 5 bases, and 9 bases separated the two germline ends. The germline CDR1 and CDR2 sequences are MNHEY and SVGAGI. This CDR3 contains 13 residues.